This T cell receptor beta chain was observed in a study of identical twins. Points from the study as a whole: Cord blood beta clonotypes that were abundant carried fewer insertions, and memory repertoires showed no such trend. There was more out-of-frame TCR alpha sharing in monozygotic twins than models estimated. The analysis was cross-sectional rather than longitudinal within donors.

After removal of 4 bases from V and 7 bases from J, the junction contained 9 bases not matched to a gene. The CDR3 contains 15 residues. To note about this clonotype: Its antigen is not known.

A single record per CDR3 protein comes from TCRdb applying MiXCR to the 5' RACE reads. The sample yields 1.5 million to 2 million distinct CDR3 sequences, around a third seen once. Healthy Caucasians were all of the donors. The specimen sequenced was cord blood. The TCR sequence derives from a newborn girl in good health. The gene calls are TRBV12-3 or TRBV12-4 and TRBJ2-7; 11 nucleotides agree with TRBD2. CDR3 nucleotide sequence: TGTGCCAGCAGTTCGGGGCTAGCGGGAGGTCATGAGCAGTACTTC. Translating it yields CASSSGLAGGHEQYF.